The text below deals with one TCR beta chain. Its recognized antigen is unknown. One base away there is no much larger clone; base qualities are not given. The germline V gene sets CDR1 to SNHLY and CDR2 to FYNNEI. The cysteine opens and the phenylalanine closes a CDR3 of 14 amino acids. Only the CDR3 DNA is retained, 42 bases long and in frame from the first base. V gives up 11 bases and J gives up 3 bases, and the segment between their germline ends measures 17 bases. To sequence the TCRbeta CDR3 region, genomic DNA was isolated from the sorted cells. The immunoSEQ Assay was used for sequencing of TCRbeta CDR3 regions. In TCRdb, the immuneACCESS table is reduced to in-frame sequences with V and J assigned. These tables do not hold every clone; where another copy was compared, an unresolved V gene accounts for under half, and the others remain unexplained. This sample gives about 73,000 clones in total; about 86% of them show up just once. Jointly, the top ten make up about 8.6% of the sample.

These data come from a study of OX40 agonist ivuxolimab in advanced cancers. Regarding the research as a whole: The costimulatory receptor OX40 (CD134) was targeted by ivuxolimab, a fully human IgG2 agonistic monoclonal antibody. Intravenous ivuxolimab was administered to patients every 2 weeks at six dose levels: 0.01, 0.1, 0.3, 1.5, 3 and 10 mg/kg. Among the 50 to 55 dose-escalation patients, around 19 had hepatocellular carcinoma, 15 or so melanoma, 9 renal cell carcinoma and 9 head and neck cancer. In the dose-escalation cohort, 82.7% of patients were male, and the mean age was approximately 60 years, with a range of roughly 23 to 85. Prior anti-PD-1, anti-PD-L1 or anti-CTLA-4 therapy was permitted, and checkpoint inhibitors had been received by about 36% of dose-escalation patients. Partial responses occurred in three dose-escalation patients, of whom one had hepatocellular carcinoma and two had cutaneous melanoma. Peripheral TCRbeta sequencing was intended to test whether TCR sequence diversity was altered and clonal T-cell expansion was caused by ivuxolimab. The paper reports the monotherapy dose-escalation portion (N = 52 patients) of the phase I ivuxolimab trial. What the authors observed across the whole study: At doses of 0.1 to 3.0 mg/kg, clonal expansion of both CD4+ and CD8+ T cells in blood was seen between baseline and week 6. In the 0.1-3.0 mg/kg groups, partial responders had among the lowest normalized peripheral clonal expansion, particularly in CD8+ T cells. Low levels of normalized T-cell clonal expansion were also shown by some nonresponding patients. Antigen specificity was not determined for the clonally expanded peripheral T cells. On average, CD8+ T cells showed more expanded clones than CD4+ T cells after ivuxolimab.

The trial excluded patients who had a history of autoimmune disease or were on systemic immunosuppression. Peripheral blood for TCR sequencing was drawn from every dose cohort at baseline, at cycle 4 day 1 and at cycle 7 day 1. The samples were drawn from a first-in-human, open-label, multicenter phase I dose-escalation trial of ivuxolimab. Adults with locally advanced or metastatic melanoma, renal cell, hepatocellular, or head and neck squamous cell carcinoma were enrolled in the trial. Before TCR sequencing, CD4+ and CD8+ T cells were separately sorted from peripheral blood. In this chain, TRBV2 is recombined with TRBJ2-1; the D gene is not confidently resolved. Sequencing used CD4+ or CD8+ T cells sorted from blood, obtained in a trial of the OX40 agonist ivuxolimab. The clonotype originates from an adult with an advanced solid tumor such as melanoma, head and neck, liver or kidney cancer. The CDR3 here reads CALRAELFYNEQFF. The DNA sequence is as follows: TGTGCCCTAAGGGCAGAACTTTTCTACAATGAGCAGTTCTTC.